The present entry profiles one T cell receptor beta chain with its context. The antigen is not known. The CDR3 totals 13 residues. The junction had 3 bases not matched to a gene; V was cut back by 1 base and J by 6 bases. The germline V gene encodes CDR1 KGHSH and CDR2 LQKENI. The data are from a study of cytomegalovirus exposure and HLA in healthy donors. Notes on the study in general: One later analysis, an examination of the 120 or so validation repertoires, found that first-cohort TCR clusters tended to co-occur in them. There were about 160 TCR beta chains listed as cytomegalovirus-associated. Most sequenced TCRs were rare (though some public TCRs occurred in many donors). The authors confirmed in vitro that three CMV-associated chains were specific for CMV antigens.

Sequenced by immunoSEQ multiplex PCR; TCRdb stores in-frame clones only, minus some. Among 150,000 to 200,000 clones listed, about 86% were seen once. The sequence was obtained from a woman aged 25 to 45 in good health and CMV-seronegative. What was sequenced was PBMCs. The chain is built from TRBV18 and TRBJ2-7, with 7 positions matching TRBD2. CDR3 bases: TGTGCCAGCTCACCACAATCGGGGGGCGAGCAGTACTTC. It encodes CASSPQSGGEQYF.